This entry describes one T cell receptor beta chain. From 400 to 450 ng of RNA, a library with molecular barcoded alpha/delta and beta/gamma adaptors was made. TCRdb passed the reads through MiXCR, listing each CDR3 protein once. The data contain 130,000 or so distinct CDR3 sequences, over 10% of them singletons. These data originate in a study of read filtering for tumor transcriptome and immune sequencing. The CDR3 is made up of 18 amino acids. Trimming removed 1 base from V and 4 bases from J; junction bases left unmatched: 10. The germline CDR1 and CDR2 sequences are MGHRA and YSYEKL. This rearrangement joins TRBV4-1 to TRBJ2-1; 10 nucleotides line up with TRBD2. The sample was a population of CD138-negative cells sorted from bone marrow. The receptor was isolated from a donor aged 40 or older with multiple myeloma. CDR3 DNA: TGCGCCAGCAGCCAAGGGGAGGGTACTAGCGGGGCTTACAATGAGCAGTTCTTC. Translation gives CASSQGEGTSGAYNEQFF.